The 7 T cell receptor beta chains below were found in one sample sequenced in a study of CD8+CD57+ T cells in acquired aplastic anemia. The authors sequenced patients whose flow cytometry had shown CD8+CD57+ cell expansion. Genomic DNA was employed as the template in profiling TCR beta VDJ and CDR3. Using its own MiXCR run on the reads, TCRdb lists one record per CDR3 protein. The sample contains 450,000 to 550,000 distinct CDR3 sequences, around 30% of which appear only once. The specimen was sorted CD4+, CD8+, or CD8+CD57+ T cells (not recorded which) from PBMCs. The receptors derive from a human donor with aplastic anemia.

This clonotype was seen at least ten times. The rearrangement uses TRBV19 and TRBJ2-1; D might be TRBD2 (6 bases). The CDR3 has 15 amino acids. Trimming shortened V by 1 base and J by 4 bases, and 11 bases separated the two germline ends. CDR1 is LNHDA and CDR2 is SQIVND in the germline V gene (reference sequence). For the CDR3, the DNA is TGTGCCAGTAGTATAGGGGCGGGGTGGTACAATGAGCAGTTCTTC. Translation: CASSIGAGWYNEQFF.

This clonotype has ten or more counts. The chain joins TRBV24-1 to TRBJ1-2; D is possibly TRBD1 (5 bases). CDR1 and CDR2 from the germline V gene are KGHDR and SFDVKD. This CDR3 is built from 16 residues. The germline V and J ends were trimmed by 4 bases and 0 bases, with 14 bases remaining between them. The CDR3 is CATSDRGGATNYGYTF. CDR3 coding DNA: TGTGCCACCAGTGACCGAGGAGGGGCCACTAACTATGGCTACACCTTC.

This clonotype was recorded many times. The chain couples TRBV7-2 to TRBJ1-6; D is ambiguous. V lost 5 bases, J lost 0 bases, and 14 bases lay in between. This CDR3 is built from 17 residues. CDR1 SGHTA and CDR2 FQGNSA come from the germline V gene. The CDR3 region is CASSDRSISSYNSPLHF. As DNA, the CDR3 is TGTGCCAGCAGCGACCGATCGATAAGCTCCTATAATTCACCCCTCCACTTT. The variable domain in full, completed from reference TRBV7-2 and TRBJ1-6, reads GAGVSQSPSNKVTEKGKDVELRCDPISGHTALYWYRQSLGQGLEFLIYFQGNSAPDKSGLPSDRFSAERTGGSVSTLTIQRTQQEDSAVYLCASSDRSISSYNSPLHFGNGTRLTVT.

There are many counts of this clonotype. V is TRBV19 and J is TRBJ2-7; D is undetermined. This CDR3 spans 13 amino acids. Looked up from germline, CDR1 is LNHDA and CDR2 is SQIVND (reference sequence). With 4 bases removed from V and 5 bases from J, the gap between germline ends came to 12 bases. Written as DNA, the CDR3 is TGTGCCAGTAGTACGGGCCGGAGAAACGAGCAGTACTTC. Protein sequence: CASSTGRRNEQYF.

A few counts support this clonotype. This chain joins TRBV10-3 and TRBJ2-3; D tentatively reads TRBD1 or TRBD2 (6 bases each). CDR1 is ENHRY and CDR2 is SYGVKD in the germline V gene. CDR3 size: 12 residues. V was trimmed by 7 bases and J by 5 bases, leaving 10 bases between them. CDR3 amino acids: CAINGGGDTQYF. The CDR3 DNA reads as TGTGCCATCAATGGAGGGGGAGATACGCAGTATTTT.

This clonotype showed up just a few times. The chain joins TRBV2 to TRBJ2-1; perhaps TRBD2 as D (6 bases). Trimming left V 10 bases short and J 8 bases short, with 18 bases between. This CDR3 comprises 13 residues. CDR1 and CDR2 (germline): SNHLY, FYNNEI. The CDR3 sequence: CATNSVREDEQFF. CDR3 nucleotide sequence: TGTGCCACCAACTCCGTCAGGGAGGATGAGCAGTTCTTC.

The V and J genes are TRBV15 and TRBJ2-5; TRBD2 aligns across 9 bases. This CDR3 has 16 amino acids. Per germline, CDR1 LNHNV and CDR2 YYDKDF (reference sequence). After removal of 0 bases from V and 4 bases from J, the junction contained 6 bases not matched to a gene. In nucleotides, the CDR3 is TGTGCCACCAGCAGAGATCTTGCGGGGGGGCTAGAGACCCAGTACTTC. Its translation: CATSRDLAGGLETQYF.